The 5 T cell receptor beta chains presented below share a single source sample, sequenced in a study of blood T cell repertoires in COVID-19. The data were produced by immunoSEQ multiplex PCR, yet TCRdb's version contains in-frame clones alone and is incomplete. The data hold 200,000 to 300,000 clones, with roughly 86% observed a single time. Sample: peripheral blood. These receptors originate from a woman in her sixties who had recovered from COVID-19.

The chain carries TRBV27 and TRBJ2-7; 7 bases agree with TRBD2. The CDR3 covers 11 residues. Germline V lookup: CDR1 MNHEY, CDR2 SMNVEV (reference sequence). CDR3 protein: CGAGNTYEQYF. The CDR3 DNA is TGTGGAGCGGGGAACACCTACGAGCAGTACTTC.

This rearrangement joins TRBV29-1 to TRBJ2-1, with a weak D call TRBD2 (6 bases). The germline V and J ends were trimmed by 5 bases and 3 bases, with 11 bases remaining between them. The length of the CDR3 is 13 residues. In germline, CDR1 is SQVTM, CDR2 ANQGSEA. This CDR3 reads CSVSRDVYNEQFF. The CDR3 region has the DNA TGCAGCGTTTCGCGGGATGTCTACAATGAGCAGTTCTTC.

The CDR3 region is CASSVDVWTVNYGYTF. DNA for the CDR3: TGTGCCAGCAGCGTAGACGTTTGGACAGTCAACTATGGCTACACCTTC. The chain has TRBV9 and TRBJ1-2; tentative D call: TRBD1 (6 bases). Trimming took off 0 bases at V and 2 bases at J, with 14 bases between the two ends. The CDR3 length is 16 residues. Germline values: CDR1 SGDLS, CDR2 YYNGEE.

The chain uses TRBV3-1 (or the pseudogene TRBV3-2) and TRBJ1-6; D is perhaps TRBD1 (6 bases). This CDR3 is 15 amino acids long. Germline V gene lookup returns CDR1 LGHDT and CDR2 YNNKEL (reference sequence). The V gene lost 3 bases and the J gene lost 4 bases, with 10 bases spanning the gap. Here the CDR3 DNA reads TGTGCCAGCAGCCAGTCGACAGGATATAATTCACCCCTCCACTTT. Protein sequence: CASSQSTGYNSPLHF.

This sequence joins TRBV9 and TRBJ1-2; 8 positions match TRBD1. The CDR3 covers 13 residues. Losses at the gene ends were 2 bases for V and 7 bases for J; bases not matched to a gene: 4. Germline-derived CDR1 and CDR2 are SGDLS and YYNGEE. CDR3 protein: CASSVQGASGYTF. CDR3 coding DNA: TGTGCCAGCAGCGTTCAGGGGGCTAGTGGCTACACCTTC.